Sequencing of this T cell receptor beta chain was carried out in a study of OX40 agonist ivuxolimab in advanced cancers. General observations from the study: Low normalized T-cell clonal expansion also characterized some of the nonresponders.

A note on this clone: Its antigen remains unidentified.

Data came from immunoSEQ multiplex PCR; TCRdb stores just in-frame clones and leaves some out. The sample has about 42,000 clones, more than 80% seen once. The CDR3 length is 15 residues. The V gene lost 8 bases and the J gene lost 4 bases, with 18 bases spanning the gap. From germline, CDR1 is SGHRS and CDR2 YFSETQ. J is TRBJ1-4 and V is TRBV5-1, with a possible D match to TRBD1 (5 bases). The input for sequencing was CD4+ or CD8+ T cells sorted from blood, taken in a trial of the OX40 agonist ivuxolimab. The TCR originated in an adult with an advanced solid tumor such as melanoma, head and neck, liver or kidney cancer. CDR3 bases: TGCGCCAGTGCGCGGTGGGGGGACGTTAATGAAAAACTGTTTTTT. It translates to CASARWGDVNEKLFF. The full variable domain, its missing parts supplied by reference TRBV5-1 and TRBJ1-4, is KAGVTQTPRYLIKTRGQQVTLSCSPISGHRSVSWYQQTPGQGLQFLFEYFSETQRNKGNFPGRFSGRQFSNSRSEMNVSTLELGDSALYLCASARWGDVNEKLFFGSGTQLSVL.